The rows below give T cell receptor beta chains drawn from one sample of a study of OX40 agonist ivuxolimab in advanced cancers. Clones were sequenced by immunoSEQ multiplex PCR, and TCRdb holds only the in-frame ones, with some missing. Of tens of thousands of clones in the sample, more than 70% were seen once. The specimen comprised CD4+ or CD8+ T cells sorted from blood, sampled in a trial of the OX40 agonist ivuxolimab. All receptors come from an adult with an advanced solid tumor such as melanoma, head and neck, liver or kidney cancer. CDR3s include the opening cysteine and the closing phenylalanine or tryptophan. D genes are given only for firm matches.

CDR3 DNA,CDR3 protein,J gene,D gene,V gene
TGTGCCAGCAGCCCCAGGGCTAGCAATGAGCAGTTCTTC,CASSPRASNEQFF,TRBJ2-1,-,TRBV5-4
TGTGCCAGTAGTATTAACGGCGGGAGGGGGAATGAGCAGTTCTTC,CASSINGGRGNEQFF,TRBJ2-1,TRBD2,TRBV19
TGCGCCAGCAGCCTCCAGATAGCGGGAATCAGCACCGGGGAGCTGTTTTTT,CASSLQIAGISTGELFF,TRBJ2-2,TRBD2,TRBV4-1
TGTGCCACCAACGACGGATCAACTAATGAAAAACTGTTTTTT,CATNDGSTNEKLFF,TRBJ1-4,-,TRBV10-3
TGTGCCAGCAGAATCTTTGGGGTAGGGTATGGCTACACCTTC,CASRIFGVGYGYTF,TRBJ1-2,-,TRBV28
TGTGCCGTTTCTCCCCTTGTGTGGGGAACCTACGAGCAGTACTTC,CAVSPLVWGTYEQYF,TRBJ2-7,-,TRBV28
TGTGCCAGCAGGCGACAGGGGGCCTTTTCAAACACTGAAGCTTTCTTT,CASRRQGAFSNTEAFF,TRBJ1-1,TRBD1,TRBV7-9
TGTGCCAGCAGCTTCGGACAGTTCTACGAGCAGTACTTC,CASSFGQFYEQYF,TRBJ2-7,-,TRBV7-6
TGCGCCAGCAGCCGAGGGGACAGGTTCCAGGGAGAGACCCAGTACTTC,CASSRGDRFQGETQYF,TRBJ2-5,TRBD1,TRBV4-1
TGTGCCAGCAGTTCCCCGGGACAGGGCGGTTCACCCCTCCACTTT,CASSSPGQGGSPLHF,TRBJ1-6,TRBD1,TRBV6-5
TGTGCCAGCAGCCAAGAGGGACTAGCGGGTACCTACGAGCAGTACTTC,CASSQEGLAGTYEQYF,TRBJ2-7,TRBD2,TRBV4-2
TGTGCCAGCAGCTTTTTTCCCCGCTACGAGCAGTACTTC,CASSFFPRYEQYF,TRBJ2-7,-,TRBV7-9
TGTGCCAGCAGTGAAGCCCCATCACCAAACACTGAAGCTTTCTTT,CASSEAPSPNTEAFF,TRBJ1-1,-,TRBV2
TGTGCCAGTAGGAGGACTAGCGGGAAGGCTGAGCAGTTCTTC,CASRRTSGKAEQFF,TRBJ2-1,TRBD2,TRBV19
TGTGCCAGCAGTGAAAGGGCAGGTCTAAACAATGAGCAGTTCTTC,CASSERAGLNNEQFF,TRBJ2-1,-,TRBV6-1
TGCAGCGTTGAAGGCCAGACAGATACGCAGTATTTT,CSVEGQTDTQYF,TRBJ2-3,-,TRBV29-1
TGTGCCAGCAGCTTAGAAATGGGCACTGAAGCTTTCTTT,CASSLEMGTEAFF,TRBJ1-1,-,TRBV11-2
TGTGCCAGCTCACCACCGTCGAGGGGGGGAGATACGCAGTATTTT,CASSPPSRGGDTQYF,TRBJ2-3,-,TRBV18
TGTGCCATTTCCGGGTCTAGAGCAACTGAAGCTTTCTTT,CAISGSRATEAFF,TRBJ1-1,-,TRBV6-6
TGTGCCAGCAGCGTCCGACTAGCGGGGCTCACAGATACGCAGTATTTT,CASSVRLAGLTDTQYF,TRBJ2-3,TRBD2,TRBV7-8
TGTGCTAGTGGTTTGGTACTTGGGGTCGAGAACACTGAAGCTTTCTTT,CASGLVLGVENTEAFF,TRBJ1-1,-,TRBV12-5
TGTGCCAGCAGCTTCCGGGACAGGCCTTATTCACCCCTCCACTTT,CASSFRDRPYSPLHF,TRBJ1-6,TRBD1,TRBV7-8